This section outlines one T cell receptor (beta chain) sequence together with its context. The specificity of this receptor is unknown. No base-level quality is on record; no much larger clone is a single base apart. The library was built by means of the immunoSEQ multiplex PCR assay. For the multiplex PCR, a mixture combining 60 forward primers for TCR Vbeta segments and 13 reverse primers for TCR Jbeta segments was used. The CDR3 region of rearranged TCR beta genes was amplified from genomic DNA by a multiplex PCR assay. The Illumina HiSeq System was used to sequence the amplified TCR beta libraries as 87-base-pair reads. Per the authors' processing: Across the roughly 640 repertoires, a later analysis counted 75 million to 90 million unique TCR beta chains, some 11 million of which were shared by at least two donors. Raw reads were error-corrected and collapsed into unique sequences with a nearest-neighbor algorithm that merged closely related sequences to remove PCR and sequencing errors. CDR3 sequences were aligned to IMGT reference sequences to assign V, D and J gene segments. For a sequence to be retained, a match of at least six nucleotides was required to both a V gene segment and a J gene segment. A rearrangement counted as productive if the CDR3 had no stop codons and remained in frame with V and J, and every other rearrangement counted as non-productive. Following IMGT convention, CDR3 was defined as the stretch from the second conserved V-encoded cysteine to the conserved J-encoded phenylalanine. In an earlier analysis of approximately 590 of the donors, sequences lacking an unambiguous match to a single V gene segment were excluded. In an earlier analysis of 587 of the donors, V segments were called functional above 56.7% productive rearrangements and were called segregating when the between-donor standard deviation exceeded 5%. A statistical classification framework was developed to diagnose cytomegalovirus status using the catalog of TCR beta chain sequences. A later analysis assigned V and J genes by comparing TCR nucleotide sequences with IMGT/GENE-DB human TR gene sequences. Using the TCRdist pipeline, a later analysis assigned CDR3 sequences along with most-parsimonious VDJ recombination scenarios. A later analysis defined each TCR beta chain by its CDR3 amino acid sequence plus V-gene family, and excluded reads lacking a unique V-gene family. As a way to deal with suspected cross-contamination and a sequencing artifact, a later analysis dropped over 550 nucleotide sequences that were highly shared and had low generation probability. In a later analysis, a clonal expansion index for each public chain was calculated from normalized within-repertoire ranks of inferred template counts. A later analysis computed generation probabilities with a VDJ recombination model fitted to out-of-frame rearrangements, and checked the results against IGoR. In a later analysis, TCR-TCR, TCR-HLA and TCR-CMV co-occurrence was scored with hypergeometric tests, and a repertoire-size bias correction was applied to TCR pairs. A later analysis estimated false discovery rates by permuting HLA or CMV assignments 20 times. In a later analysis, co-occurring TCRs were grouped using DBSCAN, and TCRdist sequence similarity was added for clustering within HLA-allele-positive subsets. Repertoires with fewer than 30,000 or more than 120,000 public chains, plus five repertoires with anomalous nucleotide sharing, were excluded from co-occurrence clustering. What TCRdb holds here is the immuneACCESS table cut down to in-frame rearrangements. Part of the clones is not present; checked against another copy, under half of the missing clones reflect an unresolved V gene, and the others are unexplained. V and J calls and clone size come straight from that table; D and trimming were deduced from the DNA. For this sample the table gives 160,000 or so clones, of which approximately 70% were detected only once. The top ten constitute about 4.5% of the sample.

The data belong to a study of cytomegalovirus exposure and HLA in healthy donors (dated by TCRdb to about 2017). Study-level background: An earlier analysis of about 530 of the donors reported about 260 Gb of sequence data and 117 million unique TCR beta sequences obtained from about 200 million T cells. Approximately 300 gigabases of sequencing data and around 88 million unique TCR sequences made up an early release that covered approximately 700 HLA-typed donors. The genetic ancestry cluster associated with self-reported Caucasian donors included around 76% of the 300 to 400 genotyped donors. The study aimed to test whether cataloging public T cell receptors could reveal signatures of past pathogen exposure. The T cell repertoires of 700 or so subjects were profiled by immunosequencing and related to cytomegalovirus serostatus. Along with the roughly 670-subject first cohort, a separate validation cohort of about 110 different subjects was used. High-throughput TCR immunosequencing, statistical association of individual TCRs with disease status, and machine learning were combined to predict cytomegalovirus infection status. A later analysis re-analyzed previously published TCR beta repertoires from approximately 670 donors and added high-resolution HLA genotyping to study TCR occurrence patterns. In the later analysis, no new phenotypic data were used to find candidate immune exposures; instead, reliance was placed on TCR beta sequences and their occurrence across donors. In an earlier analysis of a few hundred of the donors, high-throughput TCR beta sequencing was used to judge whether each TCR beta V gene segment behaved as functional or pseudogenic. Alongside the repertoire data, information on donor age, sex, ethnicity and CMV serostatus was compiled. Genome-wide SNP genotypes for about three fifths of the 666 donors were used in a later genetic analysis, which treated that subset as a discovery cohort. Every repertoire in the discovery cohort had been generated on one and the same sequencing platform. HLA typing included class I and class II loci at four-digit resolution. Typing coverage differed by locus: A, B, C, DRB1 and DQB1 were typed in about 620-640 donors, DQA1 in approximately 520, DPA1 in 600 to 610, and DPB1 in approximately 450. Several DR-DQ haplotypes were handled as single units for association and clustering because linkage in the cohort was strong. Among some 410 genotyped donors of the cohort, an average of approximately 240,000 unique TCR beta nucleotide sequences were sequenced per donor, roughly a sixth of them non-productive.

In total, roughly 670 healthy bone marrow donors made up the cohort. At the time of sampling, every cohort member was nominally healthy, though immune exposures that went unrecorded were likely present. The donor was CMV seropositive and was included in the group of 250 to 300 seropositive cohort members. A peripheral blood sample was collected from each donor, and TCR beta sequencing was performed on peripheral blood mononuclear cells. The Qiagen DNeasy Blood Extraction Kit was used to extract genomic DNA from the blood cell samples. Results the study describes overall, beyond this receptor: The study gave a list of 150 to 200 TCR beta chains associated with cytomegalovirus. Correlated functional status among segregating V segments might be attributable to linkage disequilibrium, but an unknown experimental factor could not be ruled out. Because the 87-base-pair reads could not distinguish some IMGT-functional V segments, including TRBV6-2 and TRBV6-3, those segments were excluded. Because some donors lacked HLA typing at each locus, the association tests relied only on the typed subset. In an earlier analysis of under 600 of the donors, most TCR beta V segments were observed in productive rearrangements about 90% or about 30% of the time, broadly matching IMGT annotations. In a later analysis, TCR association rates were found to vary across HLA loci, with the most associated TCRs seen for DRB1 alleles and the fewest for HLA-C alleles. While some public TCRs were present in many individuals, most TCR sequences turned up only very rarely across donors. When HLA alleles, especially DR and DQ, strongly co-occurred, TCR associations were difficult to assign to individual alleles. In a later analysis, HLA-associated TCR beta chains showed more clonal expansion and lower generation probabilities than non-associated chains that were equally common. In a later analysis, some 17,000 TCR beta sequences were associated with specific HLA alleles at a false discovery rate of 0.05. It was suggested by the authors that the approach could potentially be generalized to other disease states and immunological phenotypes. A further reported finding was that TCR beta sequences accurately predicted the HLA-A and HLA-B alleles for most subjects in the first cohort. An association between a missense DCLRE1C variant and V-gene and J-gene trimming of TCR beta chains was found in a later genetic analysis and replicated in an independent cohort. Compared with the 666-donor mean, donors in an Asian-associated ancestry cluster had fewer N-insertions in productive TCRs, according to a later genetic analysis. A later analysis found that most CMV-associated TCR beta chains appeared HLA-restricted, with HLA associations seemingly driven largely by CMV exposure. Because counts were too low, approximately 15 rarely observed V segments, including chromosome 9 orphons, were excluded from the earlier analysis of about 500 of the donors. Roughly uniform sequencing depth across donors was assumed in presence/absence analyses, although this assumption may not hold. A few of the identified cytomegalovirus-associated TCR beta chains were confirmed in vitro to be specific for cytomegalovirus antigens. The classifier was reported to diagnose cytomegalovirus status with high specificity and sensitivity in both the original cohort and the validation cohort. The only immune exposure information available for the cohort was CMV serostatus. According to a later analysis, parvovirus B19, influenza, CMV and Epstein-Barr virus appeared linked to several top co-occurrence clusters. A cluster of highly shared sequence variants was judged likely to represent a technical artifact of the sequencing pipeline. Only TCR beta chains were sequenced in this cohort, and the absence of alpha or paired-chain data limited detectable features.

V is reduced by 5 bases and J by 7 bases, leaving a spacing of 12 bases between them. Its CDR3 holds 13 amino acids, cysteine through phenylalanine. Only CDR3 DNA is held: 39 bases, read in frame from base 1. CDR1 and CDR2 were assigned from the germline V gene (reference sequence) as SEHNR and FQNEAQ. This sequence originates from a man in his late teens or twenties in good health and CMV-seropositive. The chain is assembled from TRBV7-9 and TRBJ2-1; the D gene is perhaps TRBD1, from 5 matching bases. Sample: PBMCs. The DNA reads TGTGCCAGCAGCCCCAGGGCCGCGAATGAGCAGTTCTTC. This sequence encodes CASSPRAANEQFF.